Below are 25 T cell receptor beta chains sequenced from a single sample in a study of cytomegalovirus exposure and HLA in healthy donors (dated by TCRdb to about 2017). Library preparation employed the immunoSEQ multiplex PCR assay. The multiplex PCR relied on a mix of 60 forward primers for TCR Vbeta segments and 13 reverse primers for TCR Jbeta segments. The clones in this table, taken by TCRdb from immuneACCESS, are in-frame only. Not every clone is retained; where verified, under half of the shortfall comes from an unresolved V gene, and the cause of the rest is unknown. Across this sample there are about 76,000 clones, with about 70% seen only once. Roughly 12% of the sample is in the top ten clones. Sequences were obtained from PBMCs. Receptors originate from a male donor in good health and CMV-seropositive.

V is TRBV4-2 and J is TRBJ1-5; D is possibly TRBD1 (5 bases). Germline CDR1 LGHNA, CDR2 YNFKEQ. Trimming took 0 bases from V and 3 from J, leaving 9 bases between them. The CDR3 consists of 15 residues. The chain's CDR3 is CASSQERGNNQPQHF. CDR3 sequence (DNA): TGTGCCAGCAGCCAAGAAAGGGGTAACAATCAGCCCCAGCATTTT.

Comment on this clone: In the same sample, other DNA sequences code for this CDR3. The chain recombines TRBV18 with TRBJ1-5, with D unclear. The V gene lost 2 bases and the J gene lost 5 bases, with 7 bases spanning the gap. The CDR3 runs to 13 residues. Germline V CDR1 and CDR2: KGHSH, LQKENI. The CDR3 protein is CASSPTGDQPQHF. The CDR3 DNA follows: TGTGCCAGCTCACCAACCGGGGATCAGCCCCAGCATTTT.

This clone has a single count. The chain couples TRBV6-5 to TRBJ2-3, with 8 bases lining up with TRBD2. Trimming took 4 bases from V and 2 from J; bases not matched to a gene: 5. The CDR3 contains 15 residues. Germline V lookup: CDR1 MNHEY, CDR2 SVGAGI. CDR3: CASSLRGAPTDTQYF. CDR3 nucleotide sequence: TGTGCCAGCAGTTTGCGGGGGGCCCCCACAGATACGCAGTATTTT.

V is TRBV7-9 and J is TRBJ2-5; a weak D match, TRBD2 (5 bases). V gave up 5 bases and J gave up 2 bases, with 18 bases separating them. The CDR3 loop spans 16 amino acids. Germline V lookup: CDR1 SEHNR, CDR2 FQNEAQ (reference sequence). CDR3 DNA: TGTGCCAGCAGCGACGCCGGACTGGGTGATCAAGAGACCCAGTACTTC. Translated: CASSDAGLGDQETQYF.

This clone was seen only a few times. The V and J genes are TRBV14 and TRBJ2-3; D unclear. The CDR3 has 11 residues. Germline V lookup: CDR1 SGHDN, CDR2 FVKESK. V dropped 5 bases and J dropped 4 bases, with 4 bases sitting between them. The CDR3 DNA follows: TGTGCCAGCAGCTCGGCAGATACGCAGTATTTT. It translates to CASSSADTQYF.

The CDR3 here is CASSIGGQSYEQYF. DNA of the CDR3: TGTGCCAGTAGTATCGGGGGACAGTCCTACGAGCAGTACTTC. This chain connects TRBV19 to TRBJ2-7; maybe TRBD1 (7 bases). Looked up from germline, CDR1 is LNHDA and CDR2 is SQIVND (reference sequence). V lost 3 bases, J lost 1 base, and 10 bases lay in between. The CDR3 length is 14 residues.

This clone was observed a few times. The V gene is TRBV15, the J gene TRBJ1-1; no definite D call. The CDR3 length is 13 residues. Germline V gene sequence: CDR1 LNHNV, CDR2 YYDKDF (reference sequence). V lost 6 bases, J lost 1 base, and 9 bases lay in between. The CDR3 DNA reads as TGTGCCACCAGATCCAGGCCGAACACTGAAGCTTTCTTT. Its protein is CATRSRPNTEAFF.

V and J are TRBV18 and TRBJ2-2, with 9 nucleotides matching TRBD1. CDR1 and CDR2 from the germline V gene are KGHSH and LQKENI. This CDR3 is built from 18 residues. V shed 3 bases, J shed 1 base, and the junction held 9 bases outside the gene matches. This CDR3 reads CASSPRTGANRNTGELFF. The CDR3 nucleotides read TGTGCCAGCTCACCGCGGACAGGGGCCAACAGGAACACCGGGGAGCTGTTTTTT.

This sequence joins TRBV7-3 and TRBJ2-6, with D perhaps matching TRBD2 (6 bases). This CDR3 contains 20 residues. The V gene lost 0 bases and the J gene lost 2 bases, with 20 bases spanning the gap. The germline gives CDR1 SGHTA, CDR2 FQGTGA. This chain's CDR3 is CASSLTGGIVRGTGANVLTF. CDR3 nucleotide sequence: TGTGCCAGCAGCTTAACGGGGGGAATAGTACGGGGAACTGGGGCCAACGTCCTGACTTTC.

Only one count was recorded for this clone. The chain is built from TRBV2 and TRBJ1-2, with D uncertain. The germline CDR1 and CDR2 sequences are SNHLY and FYNNEI. The V end was cut by 3 bases, the J end by 1 base, with 3 bases between. This CDR3 is built from 12 residues. As DNA, the CDR3 is TGTGCCAGCAGTGAGAGTAACTATGGCTACACCTTC. It is translated as CASSESNYGYTF.

This chain joins TRBV7-3 and TRBJ2-1; 11 nucleotides agree with TRBD2. V shed 3 bases and J 0 bases; nucleotides not matched to a gene: 1. This CDR3 contains 16 residues. Per the germline V gene, CDR1 is SGHTA and CDR2 is FQGTGA. The CDR3 coding sequence is TGTGCCAGCAGCTTGACTAGCGGGATCTCCTACAATGAGCAGTTCTTC. Translation gives CASSLTSGISYNEQFF.

The chain uses TRBV25-1 and TRBJ2-7, with 7 bases lining up with TRBD1. V shed 2 bases, J shed 2 bases, and the junction held 3 bases outside the gene matches. Per the germline V gene, CDR1 is MGHDK and CDR2 is SYGVNS. This CDR3 is 14 amino acids long. CDR3 region: CASSEITGAYEQYF. The DNA of the CDR3 is TGTGCCAGCAGTGAAATTACAGGGGCCTACGAGCAGTACTTC.

V and J are TRBV6-5 and TRBJ2-3; possibly TRBD2 for D (5 bases). The CDR3 extends over 15 amino acids. Between the trimmed V and J ends, which lost 3 bases and 3 bases, there was a span of 13 bases. Per germline, CDR1 MNHEY and CDR2 SVGAGI. This chain's CDR3 is CASSYLGSSTDTQYF. CDR3 DNA sequence: TGTGCCAGCAGTTATTTAGGGAGTAGTACAGATACGCAGTATTTT.

This clone was recorded a few times. The same CDR3 arises from other DNA sequences in this sample as well. The CDR3 reads CASSLGRNTEAFF. The CDR3 nucleotides are TGTGCCAGCAGTTTAGGCAGGAACACTGAAGCTTTCTTT. The chain recombines TRBV27 with TRBJ1-1; D not certain. Trimming took 2 bases from V and 1 from J, leaving 5 bases between them. The CDR3 totals 13 residues. Per germline, CDR1 MNHEY and CDR2 SMNVEV (reference sequence).

V usage is TRBV7-2 and J usage is TRBJ2-3; 10 nucleotides line up with TRBD2. Germline assignment: CDR1 SGHTA and CDR2 FQGNSA. Trimming took 1 base from V and 5 from J; bases not matched to a gene: 9. The CDR3 spans 17 residues. The CDR3 DNA is TGTGCCAGCAGCTTAGTTTCTAGCGGGGGAGCGGGAGATACGCAGTATTTT. This sequence encodes CASSLVSSGGAGDTQYF.

The rearrangement uses TRBV21-1 and TRBJ1-5; the table's D call of TRBD1 was not tested on the DNA. TRBV21-1 is flagged as a pseudogene. There are 13 residues in the CDR3. CDR3 nucleotide sequence: TGTGCCCGGCGTGGACAGAGATATCAGCCCCAGCATTTT. Translation gives CARRGQRYQPQHF.

For the CDR3, the DNA is TGTGCCAGCAGAAGGGGCACTAATGAAAAACTGTTTTTT. Translation: CASRRGTNEKLFF. The gene calls are TRBV27 and TRBJ1-4, with a weak D call TRBD1 (5 bases). The CDR3 is made up of 13 amino acids. The V end was cut by 6 bases, the J end by 2 bases, with 7 bases between. Germline assignment: CDR1 MNHEY and CDR2 SMNVEV (reference sequence). Looking up the rest from reference TRBV27 and TRBJ1-4 gives the full variable domain: EAQVTQNPRYLITVTGKKLTVTCSQNMNHEYMSWYRQDPGLGLRQIYYSMNVEVTDKGDVPEGYKVSRKEKRNFPLILESPSPNQTSLYFCASRRGTNEKLFFGSGTQLSVL.

The chain combines TRBV6-1 with TRBJ1-1, with TRBD1 as a possible D gene (6 bases). CDR1 and CDR2 from the germline V gene are MNHNS and SASEGT. CDR3 size: 14 residues. Trimming took 5 bases from V and 11 from J, leaving 21 bases between them. The CDR3 DNA sequence: TGTGCCAGCAGTCCTCCCAGACAGGACTCTAAGGCTTTCTTT. It specifies CASSPPRQDSKAFF.

Note on this clone: Other DNA sequences in the sample encode the same CDR3. This chain links TRBV6-1 with TRBJ2-2; D is unresolved. Germline values: CDR1 MNHNS, CDR2 SASEGT. The CDR3 is made up of 11 amino acids. With 7 bases removed from V and 8 bases from J, the gap between germline ends came to 8 bases. The CDR3 loop is CASTQAGELFF. As DNA, the CDR3 is TGTGCCAGCACCCAGGCTGGGGAGCTGTTTTTT.

The chain links TRBV9 to TRBJ2-7; 9 positions agree with TRBD1. Germline V gene data show CDR1 as SGDLS and CDR2 as YYNGEE. This CDR3 region has 13 residues. J lost 7 bases, V lost 4 bases, and 6 bases had no gene match. CDR3 coding DNA: TGTGCCAGCAGCTCCGGGACAGGGAGTGAGCAGTACTTC. Translating gives CASSSGTGSEQYF.

The genes are TRBV18 and TRBJ1-1; D uncertain. Looked up from germline, CDR1 is KGHSH and CDR2 is LQKENI. This CDR3 comprises 14 residues. V was trimmed by 2 bases and J by 0 bases, leaving 7 bases between them. CDR3 in amino acids: CASSPNSMNTEAFF. The DNA for the CDR3 is TGTGCCAGCTCACCAAACAGCATGAACACTGAAGCTTTCTTT.

V and J are TRBV27 and TRBJ1-1; D is ambiguous. Germline V gene data show CDR1 as MNHEY and CDR2 as SMNVEV (reference sequence). Trimming cost V 0 bases and J 2 bases, with 10 bases left between them. This CDR3 has 15 residues. The CDR3 region is CASSLSATTNTEAFF. In DNA form, the CDR3 reads TGTGCCAGCAGTTTATCGGCCACCACAAACACTGAAGCTTTCTTT.

This clone showed up just once. The chain links TRBV7-6 to TRBJ2-1; D gene uncertain. This CDR3 has 14 amino acids. CDR1 is SGHVS, CDR2 FNYEAQ, per germline. V was clipped by 1 base and J by 10 bases, with 14 bases between them. CDR3 protein: CASSLGAPGGEQFF. CDR3 DNA: TGTGCCAGCAGCTTAGGAGCTCCTGGCGGAGAGCAGTTCTTC.

This sequence joins TRBV2 and TRBJ2-5, with a weak D call TRBD2 (6 bases). The ends were cut back, 8 bases at V and 5 bases at J, with 18 bases in the middle. The CDR3 runs 14 residues. Germline V lookup: CDR1 SNHLY, CDR2 FYNNEI. The DNA for the CDR3 is TGTGCCAGCGGGGGTCGACTAGTCGGGGAGACCCAGTACTTC. It encodes CASGGRLVGETQYF.

The CDR3 DNA reads TGTGCCAACGGACAGGCAACCTACGAGCAGTACTTC. This codes for CANGQATYEQYF. This sequence joins TRBV10-3 and TRBJ2-7; 7 nucleotides align to TRBD1. J gave up 2 bases and V 10 bases, and 5 bases lay outside the gene matches. Germline V gene sequence: CDR1 ENHRY, CDR2 SYGVKD. The length of the CDR3 is 12 residues.